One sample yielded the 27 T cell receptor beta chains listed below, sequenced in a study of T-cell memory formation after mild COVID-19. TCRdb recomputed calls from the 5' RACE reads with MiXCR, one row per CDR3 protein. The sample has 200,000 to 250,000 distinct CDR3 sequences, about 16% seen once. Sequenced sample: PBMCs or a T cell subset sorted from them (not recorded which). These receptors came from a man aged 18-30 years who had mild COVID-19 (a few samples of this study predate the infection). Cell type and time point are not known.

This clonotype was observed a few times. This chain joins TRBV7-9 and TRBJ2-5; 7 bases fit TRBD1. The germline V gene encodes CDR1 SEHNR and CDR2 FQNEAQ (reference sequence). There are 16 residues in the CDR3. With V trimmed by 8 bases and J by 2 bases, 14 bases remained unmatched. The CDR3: CASLGGSLGVQETQYF. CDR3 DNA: TGTGCCAGCTTAGGGGGCTCCCTCGGGGTACAAGAGACCCAGTACTTC.

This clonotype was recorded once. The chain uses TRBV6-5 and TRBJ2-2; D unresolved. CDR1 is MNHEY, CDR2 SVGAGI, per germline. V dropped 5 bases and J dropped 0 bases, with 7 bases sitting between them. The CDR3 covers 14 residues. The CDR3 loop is CASSPSANTGELFF. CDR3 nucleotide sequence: TGTGCCAGCAGTCCCTCCGCGAACACCGGGGAGCTGTTTTTT.

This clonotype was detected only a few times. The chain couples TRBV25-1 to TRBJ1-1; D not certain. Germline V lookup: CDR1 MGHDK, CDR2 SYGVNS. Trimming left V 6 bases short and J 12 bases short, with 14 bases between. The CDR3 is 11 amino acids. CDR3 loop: CASRESPTTFF. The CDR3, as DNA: TGTGCCAGCAGGGAAAGCCCTACAACTTTCTTT.

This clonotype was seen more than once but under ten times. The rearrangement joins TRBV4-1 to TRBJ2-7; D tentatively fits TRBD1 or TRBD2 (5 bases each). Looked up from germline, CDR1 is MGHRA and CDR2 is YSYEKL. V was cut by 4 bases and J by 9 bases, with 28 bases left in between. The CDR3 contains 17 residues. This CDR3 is CASSRIVFGPGRGAQYF. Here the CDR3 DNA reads TGCGCCAGCAGCCGGATCGTTTTTGGACCGGGACGTGGAGCGCAGTACTTC.

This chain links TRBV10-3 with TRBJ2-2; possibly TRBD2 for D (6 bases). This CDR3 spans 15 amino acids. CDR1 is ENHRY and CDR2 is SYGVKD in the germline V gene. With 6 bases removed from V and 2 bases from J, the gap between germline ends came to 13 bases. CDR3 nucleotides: TGTGCCATCAGGGGGACTGGTCGCAACACCGGGGAGCTGTTTTTT. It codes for CAIRGTGRNTGELFF.

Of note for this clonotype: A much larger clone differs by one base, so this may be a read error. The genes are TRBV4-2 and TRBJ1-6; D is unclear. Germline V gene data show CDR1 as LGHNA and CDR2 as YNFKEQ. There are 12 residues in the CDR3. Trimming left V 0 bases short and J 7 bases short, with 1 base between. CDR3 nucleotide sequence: TGTGCCAGCAGCCAAGAAAATTCACCCCTCCACTTT. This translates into CASSQENSPLHF.

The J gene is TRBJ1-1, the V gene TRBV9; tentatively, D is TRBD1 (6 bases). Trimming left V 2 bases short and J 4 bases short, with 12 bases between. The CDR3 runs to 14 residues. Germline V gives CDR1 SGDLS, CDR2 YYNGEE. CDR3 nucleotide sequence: TGTGCCAGCAGCGTGGAGGGGGTGAGCACTGAAGCTTTCTTT. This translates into CASSVEGVSTEAFF.

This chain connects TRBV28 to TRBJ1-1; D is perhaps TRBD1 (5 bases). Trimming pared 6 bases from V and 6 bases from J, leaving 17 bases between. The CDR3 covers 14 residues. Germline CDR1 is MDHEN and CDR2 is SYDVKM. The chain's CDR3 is CASRMGGEGPEAFF. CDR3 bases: TGTGCCAGCAGAATGGGGGGTGAAGGCCCTGAAGCTTTCTTT.

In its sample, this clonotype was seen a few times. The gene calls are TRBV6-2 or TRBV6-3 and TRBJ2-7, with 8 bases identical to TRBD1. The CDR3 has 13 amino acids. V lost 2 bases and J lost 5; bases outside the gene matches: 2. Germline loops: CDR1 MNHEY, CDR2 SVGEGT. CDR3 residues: CASSYAGGNEQYV. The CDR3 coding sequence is TGTGCCAGCAGTTACGCAGGGGGCAACGAGCAGTACGTC.

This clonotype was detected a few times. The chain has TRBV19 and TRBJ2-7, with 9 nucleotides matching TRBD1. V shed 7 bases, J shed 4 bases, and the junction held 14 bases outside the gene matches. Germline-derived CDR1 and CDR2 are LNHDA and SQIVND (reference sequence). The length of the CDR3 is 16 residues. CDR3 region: CASNPGTGKGIYEQYF. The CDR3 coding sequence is TGTGCCAGTAATCCCGGGACAGGGAAGGGGATATACGAGCAGTACTTC.

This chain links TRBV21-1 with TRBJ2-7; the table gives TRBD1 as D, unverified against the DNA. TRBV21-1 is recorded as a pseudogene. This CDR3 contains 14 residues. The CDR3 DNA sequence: TGTGCCAGCAGCTTTCGGGACAGGCACTACGAGCAGTACGTC. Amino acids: CASSFRDRHYEQYV.

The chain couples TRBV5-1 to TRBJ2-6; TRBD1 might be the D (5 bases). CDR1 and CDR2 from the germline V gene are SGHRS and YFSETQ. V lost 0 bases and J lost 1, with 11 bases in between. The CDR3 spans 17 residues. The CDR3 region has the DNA TGCGCCAGCAGCTTGGCGTTAACAGGTTCTGGGGCCAACGTCCTGACTTTC. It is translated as CASSLALTGSGANVLTF. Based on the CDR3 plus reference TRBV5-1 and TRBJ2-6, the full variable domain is KAGVTQTPRYLIKTRGQQVTLSCSPISGHRSVSWYQQTPGQGLQFLFEYFSETQRNKGNFPGRFSGRQFSNSRSEMNVSTLELGDSALYLCASSLALTGSGANVLTFGAGSRLTVL.

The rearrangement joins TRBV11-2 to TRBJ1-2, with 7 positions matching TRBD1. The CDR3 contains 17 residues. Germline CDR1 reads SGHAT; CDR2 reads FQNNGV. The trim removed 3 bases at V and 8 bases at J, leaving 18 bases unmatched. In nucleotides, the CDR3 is TGTGCCAGCAGCTTGGGGAGATGGGACAGTCCCTTTATCGGCTACACCTTC. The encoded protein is CASSLGRWDSPFIGYTF.

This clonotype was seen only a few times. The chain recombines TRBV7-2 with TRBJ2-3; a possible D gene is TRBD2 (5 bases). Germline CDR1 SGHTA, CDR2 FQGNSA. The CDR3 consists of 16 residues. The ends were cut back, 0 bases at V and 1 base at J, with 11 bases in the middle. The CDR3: CASSLALSRGTDTQYF. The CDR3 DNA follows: TGTGCCAGCAGCTTAGCGCTCTCGCGGGGCACAGATACGCAGTATTTT.

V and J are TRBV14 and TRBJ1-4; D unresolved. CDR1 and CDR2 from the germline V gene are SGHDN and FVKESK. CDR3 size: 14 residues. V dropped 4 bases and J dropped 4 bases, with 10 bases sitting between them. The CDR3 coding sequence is TGTGCCAGCAGCCGAACCACAGTTAATGAAAAACTGTTTTTT. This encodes CASSRTTVNEKLFF.

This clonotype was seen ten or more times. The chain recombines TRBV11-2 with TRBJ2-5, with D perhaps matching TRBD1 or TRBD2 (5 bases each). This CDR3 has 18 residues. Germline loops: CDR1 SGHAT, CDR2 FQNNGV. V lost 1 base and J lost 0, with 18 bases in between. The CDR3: CASSLARGGHGYQETQYF. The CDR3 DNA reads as TGTGCCAGCAGCTTAGCCCGCGGAGGACACGGGTACCAAGAGACCCAGTACTTC.

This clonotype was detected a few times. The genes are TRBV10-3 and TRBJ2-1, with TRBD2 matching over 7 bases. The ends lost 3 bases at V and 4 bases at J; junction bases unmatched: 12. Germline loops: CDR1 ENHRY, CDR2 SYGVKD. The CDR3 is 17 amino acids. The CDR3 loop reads CAISDRPSGPRYNEQFF. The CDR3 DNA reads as TGTGCCATCAGTGACCGGCCTAGCGGACCGAGGTACAATGAGCAGTTCTTC.

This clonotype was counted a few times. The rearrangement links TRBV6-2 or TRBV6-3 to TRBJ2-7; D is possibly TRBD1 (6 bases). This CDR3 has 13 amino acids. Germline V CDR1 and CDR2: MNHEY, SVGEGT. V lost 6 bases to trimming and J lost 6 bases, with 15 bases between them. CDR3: CASSNQGGVEQYF. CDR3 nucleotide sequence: TGTGCCAGCAGCAACCAAGGGGGTGTCGAGCAGTACTTC.

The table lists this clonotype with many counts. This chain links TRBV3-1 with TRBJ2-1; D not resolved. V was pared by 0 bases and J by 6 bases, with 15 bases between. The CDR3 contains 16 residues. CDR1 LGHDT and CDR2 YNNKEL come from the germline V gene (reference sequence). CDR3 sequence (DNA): TGTGCCAGCAGCCAAGATCTAGGGTGGCCCCGCAATGAGCAGTTCTTC. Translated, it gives CASSQDLGWPRNEQFF.

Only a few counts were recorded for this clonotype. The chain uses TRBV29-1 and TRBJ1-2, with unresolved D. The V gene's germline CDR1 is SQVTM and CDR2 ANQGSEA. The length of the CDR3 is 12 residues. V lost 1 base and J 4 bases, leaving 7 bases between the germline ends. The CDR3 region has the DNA TGCAGCGTTGAAGGGTACGCCTATGGCTACACCTTC. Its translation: CSVEGYAYGYTF.

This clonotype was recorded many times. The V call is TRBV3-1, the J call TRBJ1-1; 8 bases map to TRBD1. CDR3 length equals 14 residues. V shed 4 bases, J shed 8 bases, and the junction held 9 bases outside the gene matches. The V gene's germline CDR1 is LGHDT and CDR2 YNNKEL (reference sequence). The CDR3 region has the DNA TGTGCCAGCAGCCCACAGGGGGGTGTGTCGGAAGCTTTCTTT. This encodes CASSPQGGVSEAFF.

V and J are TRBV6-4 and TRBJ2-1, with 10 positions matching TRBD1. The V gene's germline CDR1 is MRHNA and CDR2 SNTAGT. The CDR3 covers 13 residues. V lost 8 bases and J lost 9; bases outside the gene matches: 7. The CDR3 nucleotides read TGTGCCAGCTACGACAGGGGGCCGGGTGAGCAGTTCTTC. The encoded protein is CASYDRGPGEQFF.

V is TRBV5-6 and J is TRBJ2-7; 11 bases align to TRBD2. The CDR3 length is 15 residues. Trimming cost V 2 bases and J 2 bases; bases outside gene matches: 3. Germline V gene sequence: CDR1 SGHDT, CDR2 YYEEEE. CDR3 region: CASSFLAGGTYEQYV. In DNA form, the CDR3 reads TGTGCCAGCAGCTTTCTAGCGGGGGGCACCTACGAGCAGTACGTC.

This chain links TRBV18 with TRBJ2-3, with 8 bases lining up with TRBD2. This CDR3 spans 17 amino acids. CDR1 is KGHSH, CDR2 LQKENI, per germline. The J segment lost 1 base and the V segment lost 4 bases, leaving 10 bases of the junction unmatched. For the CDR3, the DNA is TGTGCCAGCTCACTCGCCGCGGGGGGCCTTCGCACAGATACGCAGTATTTT. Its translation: CASSLAAGGLRTDTQYF.

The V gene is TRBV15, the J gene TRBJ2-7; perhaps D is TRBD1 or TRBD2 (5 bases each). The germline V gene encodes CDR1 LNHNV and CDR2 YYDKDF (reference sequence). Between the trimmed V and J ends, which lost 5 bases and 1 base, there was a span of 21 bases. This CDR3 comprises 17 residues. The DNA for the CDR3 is TGTGCCACCAGCGACTACGTCAGGGACGGGGCTTCCTACGAGCAGTACTTC. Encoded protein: CATSDYVRDGASYEQYF.

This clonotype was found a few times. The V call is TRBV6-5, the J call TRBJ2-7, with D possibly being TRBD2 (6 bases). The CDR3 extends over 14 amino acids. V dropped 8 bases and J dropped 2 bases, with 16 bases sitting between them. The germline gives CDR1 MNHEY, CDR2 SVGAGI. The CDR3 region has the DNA TGTGCCAGCGTCGACACTAGCCCACCCTACGAGCAGTACTTC. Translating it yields CASVDTSPPYEQYF.

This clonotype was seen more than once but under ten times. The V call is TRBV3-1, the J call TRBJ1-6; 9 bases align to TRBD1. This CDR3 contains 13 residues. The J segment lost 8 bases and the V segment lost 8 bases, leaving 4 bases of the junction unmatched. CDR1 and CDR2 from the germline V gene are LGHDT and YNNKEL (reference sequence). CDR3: CASGQGSDSPLHF. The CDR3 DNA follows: TGTGCCAGCGGACAGGGGTCCGATTCACCCCTCCACTTT.